These 30 T cell receptor beta chains came from one sample sequenced in a study of shared clonotypes between healthy human individuals (dated by TCRdb to 2020 to 2022). Library preparation was by the immunoSEQ multiplex PCR assay. In its TCRdb copy, this immuneACCESS table keeps in-frame sequences only and misses some clones. Where compared with another copy, unresolved V genes explain less than half of these, and the others have no known cause. This sample lists roughly 2,000,000 clones; about 95% were detected once. The ten most abundant clones make up approximately 1.2% of the sample. CD8 naive samples consisted of CD45RO-negative cells that were positively selected for CCR7, yielding a CD45RA+CCR7+ population without TemRA cells. Sequencing was done on a sample of naive CD8+ T cells sorted from blood. The sample's cell subset or site label is to be understood as: CD45RA+CCR7+. These receptors originate from a young man in good health.

The rearrangement uses TRBV7-8 and TRBJ1-6, with TRBD1 matching over 8 bases. The CDR3 covers 18 residues. J gave up 4 bases and V 2 bases, and 10 bases lay outside the gene matches. Germline V CDR1 and CDR2: SGHVS, FQNEAQ. The CDR3 sequence is CASSLLTPTGVYNSPLHF. The CDR3 coding sequence is TGTGCCAGCAGCTTACTAACGCCGACAGGGGTATATAATTCACCCCTCCACTTT.

The chain has TRBV19 and TRBJ1-3, with D tentatively TRBD1 (6 bases). CDR1 and CDR2 from the germline V gene are LNHDA and SQIVND (reference sequence). Between the trimmed V and J ends, which lost 8 bases and 0 bases, there was a span of 17 bases. The CDR3 sequence is 16 residues long. CDR3 sequence reads: CASRPQRGNSGNTIYF. The CDR3 DNA reads as TGTGCCAGTCGCCCCCAGAGGGGGAACTCTGGAAACACCATATATTTT.

V and J are TRBV7-6 and TRBJ2-7; tentatively, D is TRBD2 (5 bases). V lost 5 bases and J 0 bases, leaving 8 bases between the germline ends. In germline, CDR1 is SGHVS, CDR2 FNYEAQ. The CDR3 runs 13 residues. Here the CDR3 DNA reads TGTGCCAGCAGCGTCCGGGACTCCTACGAGCAGTACTTC. This codes for CASSVRDSYEQYF.

As regards this clone: This CDR3 is also generated by other DNA sequences in the sample. This CDR3 is CASSVDGGTTYEQYF. DNA for the CDR3: TGTGCCAGCAGCGTAGATGGGGGGACGACCTACGAGCAGTACTTC. The chain links TRBV9 to TRBJ2-7; tentatively, D is TRBD2 (6 bases). The CDR3 totals 15 residues. Germline lookup yields CDR1 SGDLS and CDR2 YYNGEE. Trimming removed 0 bases at V and 2 bases at J, with 12 bases between.

The rearrangement uses TRBV28 and TRBJ1-2; no firm D call. Trimming cost V 4 bases and J 8 bases, with 11 bases left between them. The CDR3 contains 12 residues. Germline V gives CDR1 MDHEN, CDR2 SYDVKM. The DNA of the CDR3 is TGTGCCAGCAGTTCCATGAGCGAAGGCTACACCTTC. Its protein is CASSSMSEGYTF.

V gene TRBV4-1 combines with J gene TRBJ2-7; D gene unclear. V was pared by 4 bases and J by 3 bases, with 13 bases between. Germline V gene lookup returns CDR1 MGHRA and CDR2 YSYEKL. The CDR3 sequence is 14 residues long. In DNA, the CDR3 is TGCGCCAGCAGCCTCACCGACATGTTCTACGAGCAGTACTTC. Translated, it gives CASSLTDMFYEQYF.

This clone was detected only once. In nucleotides, the CDR3 is TGTGCCCCCGGGAGGGAGACCCAGTACTTC. Encoded protein: CAPGRETQYF. The gene calls are TRBV12-1 and TRBJ2-5; TRBD2 was called by the table and not checked on the DNA. TRBV12-1 is listed as a pseudogene. The CDR3 has 10 amino acids.

This chain joins TRBV7-9 and TRBJ2-7; the D gene is possibly TRBD2 (7 bases). The CDR3 length is 13 residues. Germline values: CDR1 SEHNR, CDR2 FQNEAQ (reference sequence). Between the trimmed V and J ends, which lost 1 base and 6 bases, there was a span of 10 bases. The DNA for the CDR3 is TGTGCCAGCAGCTTAGGGGAGGGGGGCGAGCAGTACTTC. Its protein product is CASSLGEGGEQYF.

The chain employs TRBV23-1 and TRBJ2-1; 9 bases agree with TRBD2. TRBV23-1 is an ORF; its function is uncertain. This CDR3 has 16 residues. After removal of 4 bases from V and 7 bases from J, the junction contained 11 bases not matched to a gene. Written as DNA, the CDR3 is TGCGCCAGCAGTCGCACGGGACTAGCAAGTCTAAATGAGCAGTTCTTC. The encoded protein is CASSRTGLASLNEQFF.

The chain links TRBV13 to TRBJ2-7; the match to TRBD1 covers 9 bases. Germline trimming cut 4 bases from V and 3 bases from J; bases unmatched to any gene: 4. This CDR3 has 14 amino acids. Per germline, CDR1 PRHDT and CDR2 FYEKMQ (reference sequence). CDR3 DNA: TGTGCCAGCAGCTCCGGGACAGGGATCTACGAGCAGTACTTC. Translated: CASSSGTGIYEQYF.

Notes on this clone: Other nucleotide sequences in the sample specify the same CDR3. This chain joins TRBV6-5 and TRBJ2-2; no clear D. CDR1 is MNHEY, CDR2 SVGAGI, per germline. The CDR3 contains 14 residues. Between the trimmed V and J ends, which lost 2 bases and 5 bases, there was a span of 9 bases. The CDR3 region is CASSYVEGTGELFF. In nucleotides, the CDR3 is TGTGCCAGCAGTTACGTTGAAGGGACCGGGGAGCTGTTTTTT.

The chain couples TRBV7-9 to TRBJ2-5; the D is unclear. The germline V gene encodes CDR1 SEHNR and CDR2 FQNEAQ (reference sequence). This CDR3 contains 13 residues. V was cut by 2 bases and J by 5 bases, with 9 bases left in between. The chain's CDR3 is CASSLPVGETQYF. The CDR3 coding sequence is TGTGCCAGCAGCTTACCTGTGGGCGAGACCCAGTACTTC.

The chain employs TRBV29-1 and TRBJ2-1; tentatively, D is TRBD1 (6 bases). V gave up 7 bases and J gave up 3 bases, with 16 bases separating them. CDR1 and CDR2 from the germline V gene are SQVTM and ANQGSEA. The CDR3 contains 14 residues. The CDR3 nucleotides are TGCAGCGAAACCGGGACAACTCTCTACAATGAGCAGTTCTTC. Translation: CSETGTTLYNEQFF.

V gene TRBV10-3 combines with J gene TRBJ2-1; 7 bases are shared with TRBD1. Germline V gene data show CDR1 as ENHRY and CDR2 as SYGVKD. The CDR3 covers 13 residues. Losses at the gene ends were 9 bases for V and 0 bases for J; bases not matched to a gene: 2. The CDR3 region has the DNA TGTGCCATGGGACAGAGCTCCTACAATGAGCAGTTCTTC. It is translated as CAMGQSSYNEQFF.

The chain carries TRBV28 and TRBJ2-7; D remains unclear. The CDR3 is 9 amino acids. The germline gives CDR1 MDHEN, CDR2 SYDVKM. The CDR3 here is CASMETKCV. The CDR3 DNA reads as TGTGCCAGCATGGAGACCAAGTGCGTC.

To note about this clone: Other nucleotide sequences from this sample produce the same CDR3. The chain has TRBV14 and TRBJ2-1, with unresolved D. The CDR3 runs 15 residues. V shed 0 bases and J shed 0 bases, with 6 bases lying between them. Per the germline V gene, CDR1 is SGHDN and CDR2 is FVKESK. CDR3 sequence reads: CASSQDSSSYNEQFF. The CDR3 region has the DNA TGTGCCAGCAGCCAAGACAGCAGCTCCTACAATGAGCAGTTCTTC.

V usage is TRBV19 and J usage is TRBJ1-1; D remains unclear. Trimming left V 1 base short and J 0 bases short, with 6 bases between. Germline V gene sequence: CDR1 LNHDA, CDR2 SQIVND (reference sequence). The CDR3 contains 14 residues. CDR3 amino acids: CASSIVSMNTEAFF. The CDR3, as DNA: TGTGCCAGTAGTATAGTTAGTATGAACACTGAAGCTTTCTTT. Supplemented by reference TRBV19 and TRBJ1-1, the full variable domain reads DGGITQSPKYLFRKEGQNVTLSCEQNLNHDAMYWYRQDPGQGLRLIYYSQIVNDFQKGDIAEGYSVSREKKESFPLTVTSAQKNPTAFYLCASSIVSMNTEAFFGQGTRLTVV.

The gene calls are TRBV7-9 and TRBJ1-5; possibly TRBD1 for D (5 bases). V gave up 3 bases and J gave up 7 bases, with 13 bases separating them. The CDR3 sequence is 14 residues long. Germline CDR1 reads SEHNR; CDR2 reads FQNEAQ (reference sequence). CDR3 amino acids: CASSFGGARQPQHF. Written as DNA, the CDR3 is TGTGCCAGCAGCTTTGGAGGGGCGCGGCAGCCCCAGCATTTT.

The genes are TRBV29-1 and TRBJ2-2; no clear D gene. Trimming stripped 3 bases from V and 4 bases from J, with 6 bases between. CDR3 length: 12 residues. Germline CDR1 SQVTM, CDR2 ANQGSEA. CDR3 protein: CSVDSGTGELFF. CDR3 bases: TGCAGCGTTGATTCCGGCACCGGGGAGCTGTTTTTT.

The CDR3 loop is CASTPSGSSSYNEQFF. CDR3 DNA sequence: TGTGCCAGCACCCCCAGCGGGAGCAGCTCCTACAATGAGCAGTTCTTC. The chain has TRBV7-9 and TRBJ2-1; the match to TRBD2 covers 8 bases. The CDR3 runs 16 residues. V shed 7 bases, J shed 0 bases, and the junction held 8 bases outside the gene matches. Germline V CDR1 and CDR2: SEHNR, FQNEAQ (reference sequence).

V is TRBV6-5 and J is TRBJ2-3; 8 bases align to TRBD2. Trimming cost V 2 bases and J 13 bases; bases outside gene matches: 5. This CDR3 region has 12 residues. Germline V gives CDR1 MNHEY, CDR2 SVGAGI. The CDR3 is CASSYEGLVEYF. The CDR3 DNA reads as TGTGCCAGCAGTTACGAGGGACTAGTAGAGTATTTT.

The chain is built from TRBV4-3 and TRBJ2-2, with D uncertain. Germline loops: CDR1 LGHNA, CDR2 YSLEER. This CDR3 has 15 residues. The ends were cut back, 0 bases at V and 3 bases at J, with 8 bases in the middle. DNA for the CDR3: TGCGCCAGCAGCCAAGATCCTTCAGACACCGGGGAGCTGTTTTTT. This translates into CASSQDPSDTGELFF.

This chain uses TRBV30 with TRBJ2-7; 8 nucleotides line up with TRBD1. Germline CDR1 is GTSNPN and CDR2 is SVGIG (reference sequence). This CDR3 comprises 12 residues. V trimming: 4 bases; J trimming: 6 bases; junction bases outside the gene matches: 5. The CDR3 protein is CAWMDRVGEQYF. The CDR3 DNA follows: TGTGCCTGGATGGACAGGGTCGGCGAGCAGTACTTC.

The J gene is TRBJ2-7, the V gene TRBV5-4; 9 bases line up with TRBD1. Germline V gives CDR1 SGHNT, CDR2 YYREEE (reference sequence). The CDR3 runs to 12 residues. J was trimmed by 6 bases and V by 3 bases; bases with no gene match: 1. CDR3 sequence (DNA): TGTGCCAGCAGCTCGGACAGGGGCGAGCAGTACTTC. This codes for CASSSDRGEQYF.

This clone was observed once. V usage is TRBV9 and J usage is TRBJ2-7, with 11 positions matching TRBD2. The CDR3 contains 15 residues. V shed 2 bases and J 0 bases; nucleotides not matched to a gene: 1. CDR1 SGDLS and CDR2 YYNGEE come from the germline V gene. CDR3 sequence: CASSVTSGTSYEQYF. CDR3 nucleotides: TGTGCCAGCAGCGTGACTAGCGGGACCTCCTACGAGCAGTACTTC.

The V call is TRBV2, the J call TRBJ2-7, with 8 bases identical to TRBD1. The CDR3 consists of 14 residues. Germline V CDR1 and CDR2: SNHLY, FYNNEI. J gave up 1 base and V 5 bases, and 4 bases lay outside the gene matches. Here the CDR3 DNA reads TGTGCCAGCAGTAGGACAGGGAATTCCTACGAGCAGTACTTC. It translates to CASSRTGNSYEQYF.

This clone was seen a handful of times. The rearrangement links TRBV9 to TRBJ2-7; a weak D match, TRBD1 (6 bases). The CDR3 runs 14 residues. V lost 0 bases, J lost 6 bases, and 13 bases lay in between. CDR1 is SGDLS and CDR2 is YYNGEE in the germline V gene. The CDR3 here is CASSVAPGAGEQYF. The CDR3 DNA sequence: TGTGCCAGCAGCGTAGCTCCAGGGGCGGGCGAGCAGTACTTC.

The V and J genes are TRBV7-9 and TRBJ1-1; tentative D call: TRBD1 (5 bases). The CDR3 loop spans 15 amino acids. Trimming removed 3 bases at V and 1 base at J, with 12 bases between. CDR1 is SEHNR and CDR2 is FQNEAQ in the germline V gene (reference sequence). Here the CDR3 DNA reads TGTGCCAGCAGCTTCAATGACAGAACGAACACTGAAGCTTTCTTT. It yields the protein CASSFNDRTNTEAFF.

The V call is TRBV9, the J call TRBJ2-1; tentatively, D is TRBD2 (6 bases). Trimming removed 3 bases from V and 4 bases from J, with 17 bases in between. The CDR3 extends over 16 amino acids. The V gene's germline CDR1 is SGDLS and CDR2 YYNGEE. CDR3 DNA sequence: TGTGCCAGCAGCGGCCTCGGCGGAGGGAATTACAATGAGCAGTTCTTC. Its protein is CASSGLGGGNYNEQFF.

The J gene is TRBJ2-2, the V gene TRBV28, with 9 bases identical to TRBD2. The CDR3 has 16 residues. Germline CDR1 and CDR2: MDHEN and SYDVKM. V was clipped by 5 bases and J by 7 bases; unmatched bases: 11. CDR3 protein: CASSVIAGELDGELFF. The CDR3, as DNA: TGTGCCAGCAGTGTGATAGCGGGAGAGTTGGACGGGGAGCTGTTTTTT.